This T cell receptor beta chain is drawn from a study of CD8+ T cells in alopecia areata. PBMCs, the starting material, were the source of sorted CD4+ and CD8+ T cells. Trimming removed 6 bases from V and 9 bases from J, with 17 bases in between. This CDR3 spans 12 amino acids. Germline V gene data show CDR1 as SQVTM and CDR2 as ANQGSEA. cDNA reverse transcribed from extracted RNA served as the sequencing template. Sequencing was performed with immunoSEQ multiplex PCR; in TCRdb, only in-frame clones are kept and a portion is missing. Of around 120,000 clones detected, around 48% appear once; the ten largest clones hold 10% to 13%. Study-wide results and caveats: Resident alphabeta T cells of normal skin are also sequenced in scalp samples.

This clone was observed a handful of times. Its antigen is not known. This receptor was obtained from a human donor with alopecia areata. The sequenced sample was NKG2D-low CD8+ T cells sorted from blood. V is TRBV29-1 and J is TRBJ2-5; D is ambiguous. CDR3 bases: TGCAGCGTCAACGAACACCTGGAGTCCCAGTACTTC. Translating it yields CSVNEHLESQYF.